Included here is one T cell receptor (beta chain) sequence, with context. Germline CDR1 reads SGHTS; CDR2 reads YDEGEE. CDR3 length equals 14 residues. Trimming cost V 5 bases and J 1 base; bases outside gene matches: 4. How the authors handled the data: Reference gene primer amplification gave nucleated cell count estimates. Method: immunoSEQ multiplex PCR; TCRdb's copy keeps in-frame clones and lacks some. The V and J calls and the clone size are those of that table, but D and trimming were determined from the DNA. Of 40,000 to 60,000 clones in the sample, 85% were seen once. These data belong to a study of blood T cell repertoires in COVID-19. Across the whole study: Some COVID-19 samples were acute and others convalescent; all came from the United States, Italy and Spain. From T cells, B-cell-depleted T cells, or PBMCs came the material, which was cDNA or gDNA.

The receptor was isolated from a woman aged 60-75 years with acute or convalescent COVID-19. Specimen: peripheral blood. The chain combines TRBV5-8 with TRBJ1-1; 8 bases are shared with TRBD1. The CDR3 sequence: CASSLDRGNTEAFF. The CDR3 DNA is TGTGCCAGCAGTCTAGACAGGGGGAACACTGAAGCTTTCTTT.